Listed below are T cell receptor beta chains from one sample, sequenced in a study of PD-1 blockade in classical Hodgkin lymphoma. The table came from immunoSEQ multiplex PCR; TCRdb's copy has only in-frame clones and leaves some out. This repertoire shows some 93,000 clones, roughly nine tenths found once; its top ten account for 9.5% to 12%. The specimen was peripheral blood mononuclear cells (PBMCs), collected before the second cycle of nivolumab. All receptors derive from a human donor with classical Hodgkin lymphoma. Both conserved end residues are part of each CDR3. The D gene is left open where the match is weak. Some rows have no size entry. The others give once, few or many, or a class for an expanded clone.

cdr3_aa	cdr3_nt	d_call	clone_size	v_call	j_call
CASSQGQGLENIQYF	TGTGCCAGCAGCCAGGGACAGGGACTCGAAAACATTCAGTACTTC	TRBD1	-	TRBV5-4	TRBJ2-4
CASSYLGDYEQYF	TGTGCCAGCAGTTACTTAGGGGACTACGAGCAGTACTTC	-	once	TRBV6-5	TRBJ2-7
CASSLGGGARNEQFF	TGTGCCAGCAGCTTAGGGGGTGGGGCCAGAAATGAGCAGTTCTTC	-	-	TRBV7-2	TRBJ2-1
CASSPIQGSSNQPQHF	TGTGCCAGCAGTCCGATACAGGGTTCTAGCAATCAGCCCCAGCATTTT	-	once	TRBV28	TRBJ1-5
CASSLEGAIQTQYF	TGTGCCAGCAGCTTAGAGGGGGCTATCCAGACCCAGTACTTC	TRBD1	-	TRBV7-9	TRBJ2-5
CASLTPGDRPPFSGNTIYF	TGTGCCAGCCTCACCCCGGGTGACAGGCCGCCTTTTTCTGGAAACACCATATATTTT	-	-	TRBV21-1	TRBJ1-3
CASSPGDAGSAEQYF	TGTGCCAGCAGTCCGGGAGACGCGGGGTCCGCCGAGCAGTACTTC	-	-	TRBV28	TRBJ2-7
CASSATNSGEQFF	TGTGCCAGCAGCGCCACTAATTCGGGTGAGCAGTTCTTC	-	-	TRBV9	TRBJ2-1
CSVTGVGHQPQHF	TGCAGCGTCACGGGCGTGGGACATCAGCCCCAGCATTTT	-	-	TRBV29-1	TRBJ1-5
CASSDRARLYGYTF	TGTGCCAGCAGTGATAGGGCACGGTTGTATGGCTACACCTTC	-	-	TRBV6-1	TRBJ1-2
CASSQVTGELFF	TGTGCCAGCTCACAAGTCACCGGGGAGCTGTTTTTT	-	few	TRBV18	TRBJ2-2
CASSLGQEPYGYTF	TGTGCCAGCAGCTTGGGACAGGAGCCATATGGCTACACCTTC	-	-	TRBV5-4	TRBJ1-2
CASSPRTGVEKLFF	TGTGCCAGCAGCCCCCGGACAGGGGTTGAAAAACTGTTTTTT	TRBD1	-	TRBV7-9	TRBJ1-4
CASSLAGRNRDTQYF	TGCGCCAGCAGCTTGGCTGGGAGAAACAGGGATACGCAGTATTTT	-	-	TRBV5-1	TRBJ2-3
CASKPGLATYEQYF	TGTGCCAGCAAACCGGGACTAGCAACATACGAGCAGTACTTC	TRBD2	-	TRBV28	TRBJ2-7
CASSRTGVDYGYTF	TGTGCCAGCAGCCGAACAGGGGTCGACTATGGCTACACCTTC	TRBD1	few	TRBV7-9	TRBJ1-2
CASSAPGLAGEVEQFF	TGTGCCAGCAGCGCTCCGGGACTAGCGGGAGAGGTTGAGCAGTTCTTC	TRBD2	-	TRBV7-9	TRBJ2-1
CASSWDTGELFF	TGTGCCAGCAGTTGGGACACCGGGGAGCTGTTTTTT	-	once	TRBV28	TRBJ2-2
CASSLIGSVQYF	TGTGCCAGCAGTTTAATAGGGAGCGTTCAGTACTTC	-	-	TRBV28	TRBJ2-4
CASTGGRFEQFF	TGTGCCAGTACCGGGGGGCGGTTTGAGCAGTTCTTC	-	-	TRBV19	TRBJ2-1
CATTIGGVDTQYF	TGTGCCACCACAATTGGTGGGGTGGATACGCAGTATTTT	-	-	TRBV19	TRBJ2-3
CASSPLIGSDTQYF	TGCGCCAGCAGCCCCCTGATTGGTTCAGATACGCAGTATTTT	-	-	TRBV5-1	TRBJ2-3
CASSSRGTSSSQYF	TGTGCCAGCAGCAGTAGGGGGACTAGTTCTTCGCAGTATTTT	TRBD2	-	TRBV7-6	TRBJ2-3
CASSLDGLAVASTDTQYF	TGTGCCAGCAGCTTAGATGGGCTAGCGGTCGCTAGCACAGATACGCAGTATTTT	TRBD2	-	TRBV11-2	TRBJ2-3
CASSGNWDQPQHF	TGTGCCAGCAGTGGAAACTGGGACCAGCCCCAGCATTTT	-	-	TRBV6-1	TRBJ1-5
CASSQQGAISPLHF	TGCGCCAGCAGCCAACAGGGGGCAATTTCACCCCTCCACTTT	TRBD1	-	TRBV4-1	TRBJ1-6
CASSPTPRDTGYF	TGTGCCAGCAGCCCGACGCCCCGGGACACGGGGTACTTC	-	-	TRBV11-2	TRBJ2-7
CAISESREVQYF	TGTGCCATCAGTGAGTCACGTGAGGTGCAGTATTTT	-	-	TRBV10-3	TRBJ2-3
CASSQDPGLAGDNEQFF	TGCGCCAGCAGCCAAGATCCGGGACTAGCGGGGGACAATGAGCAGTTCTTC	TRBD2	-	TRBV4-1	TRBJ2-1
CASSLLWTGVEQYF	TGTGCCAGCAGCTTATTGTGGACAGGGGTCGAGCAGTACTTC	TRBD1	-	TRBV11-2	TRBJ2-7
CASSPPGADTQYF	TGTGCCAGCTCACCACCGGGGGCAGATACGCAGTATTTT	-	-	TRBV18	TRBJ2-3
CASSVGTPGGETQYF	TGTGCCAGCAGCGTCGGGACTCCGGGTGGCGAGACCCAGTACTTC	-	-	TRBV9	TRBJ2-5
CASSPTLGPGTEAFF	TGTGCCAGCAGCCCTACCCTGGGCCCCGGGACTGAAGCTTTCTTT	-	-	TRBV7-9	TRBJ1-1
CASSLDPSGTATYEQYF	TGCGCCAGCAGCTTGGATCCCTCCGGGACAGCTACCTACGAGCAGTACTTC	TRBD1	-	TRBV5-1	TRBJ2-7
CASSLFQWSMNTEAFF	TGTGCCAGCAGTTTATTCCAGTGGAGTATGAACACTGAAGCTTTCTTT	-	-	TRBV28	TRBJ1-1
CASSPTDRAEAFF	TGCGCCAGCAGCCCAACAGACAGGGCTGAAGCTTTCTTT	TRBD1	once	TRBV5-1	TRBJ1-1
CASSLGSGNEQFF	TGTGCCAGCAGCTTAGGCAGTGGCAATGAGCAGTTCTTC	-	-	TRBV7-9	TRBJ2-1
CASSFYGTTDTQYF	TGTGCCAGCAGTTTTTACGGGACGACAGATACGCAGTATTTT	-	-	TRBV27	TRBJ2-3
CASSPRGGGVQDTQYF	TGTGCCAGCTCACCACGCGGCGGGGGGGTTCAAGATACGCAGTATTTT	TRBD2	-	TRBV18	TRBJ2-3
CASEPGQAGTDTQYF	TGCGCCAGCGAGCCGGGCCAAGCGGGGACAGATACGCAGTATTTT	TRBD2	once	TRBV5-1	TRBJ2-3
CASSPSGTVYNEQFF	TGTGCCAGCAGCCCTAGCGGGACAGTTTACAATGAGCAGTTCTTC	TRBD2	-	TRBV11-2	TRBJ2-1
CASSFLGTANEQFF	TGTGCCAGCAGCTTCCTTGGGACCGCCAATGAGCAGTTCTTC	-	-	TRBV11-2	TRBJ2-1
CASSLIITSGNTGELFF	TGTGCCAGCAGCTTAATTATAACTAGCGGGAACACCGGGGAGCTGTTTTTT	TRBD2	-	TRBV7-2	TRBJ2-2
CASSLRQGGEQFF	TGCGCCAGCAGCTTACGACAGGGCGGAGAGCAGTTCTTC	TRBD1	-	TRBV5-1	TRBJ2-1
CASSGQGHGETQYF	TGCGCCAGCAGTGGACAGGGTCATGGGGAGACCCAGTACTTC	TRBD1	-	TRBV10-2	TRBJ2-5
CASSRQVPNEKLFF	TGTGCCAGCAGCCGACAGGTTCCTAATGAAAAACTGTTTTTT	-	-	TRBV5-6	TRBJ1-4
CASSLTTAFLHEQYF	TGTGCCAGCAGTTTGACTACGGCCTTCCTCCACGAGCAGTACTTC	-	-	TRBV28	TRBJ2-7
CASSRGTSGGTDTQYF	TGTGCCAGCAGTCGAGGGACTAGCGGGGGGACAGATACGCAGTATTTT	TRBD2	-	TRBV27	TRBJ2-3
CASSLAGLGEETQYF	TGTGCCAGTAGTCTAGCGGGACTAGGGGAAGAGACCCAGTACTTC	TRBD2	-	TRBV19	TRBJ2-5
CAAQDRGIGYTF	TGTGCCGCCCAGGACAGGGGGATCGGCTACACCTTC	TRBD1	-	TRBV10-3	TRBJ1-2
CASSHDGEETQYF	TGTGCCAGCAGTCACGACGGAGAAGAGACCCAGTACTTC	-	-	TRBV6-5	TRBJ2-5
CASSLEVGRNTGELFF	TGCGCCAGCAGCTTGGAGGTCGGGAGGAACACCGGGGAGCTGTTTTTT	-	few	TRBV5-1	TRBJ2-2
CASSPRTGRVNEKLFF	TGTGCCAGCTCACCACGGACAGGGAGGGTTAATGAAAAACTGTTTTTT	TRBD1	-	TRBV18	TRBJ1-4
CASSRQGAIGYTF	TGTGCCAGCAGTCGACAGGGGGCGATTGGCTACACCTTC	TRBD1	-	TRBV11-2	TRBJ1-2
CASKGRGGQIDEQYF	TGTGCCAGCAAGGGCAGGGGGGGCCAGATCGACGAGCAGTACTTC	-	-	TRBV6-5	TRBJ2-7
CASSASSGFFVDTQYF	TGTGCCAGCAGCGCTTCTAGCGGATTCTTTGTAGATACGCAGTATTTT	TRBD2	-	TRBV9	TRBJ2-3
CASTLEVDGELFF	TGTGCCAGCACCCTGGAAGTAGACGGGGAGCTGTTTTTT	-	-	TRBV2	TRBJ2-2
CASSSADRTNEKLFF	TGTGCCAGCAGTTCCGCGGACAGGACTAATGAAAAACTGTTTTTT	TRBD1	-	TRBV28	TRBJ1-4